This TCR beta chain appears in the sequencing data of a study of blood T cell repertoires in COVID-19. The germline CDR1 and CDR2 sequences are DFQATT and SNEGSKA (reference sequence). The junction had 7 bases not matched to a gene; V was cut back by 3 bases and J by 5 bases. This CDR3 is built from 14 residues. The method was immunoSEQ multiplex PCR; TCRdb's version includes in-frame clones alone and lacks a portion of them. The profile shows 150,000 to 200,000 clones, roughly 89% of them singletons. The TCR sequence derives from a young woman who had recovered from COVID-19. The genes are TRBV20-1 and TRBJ2-3; 8 bases align to TRBD2. Sequencing used peripheral blood. This CDR3 reads CSASFGLARDTQYF. The CDR3 DNA sequence: TGCAGTGCTAGTTTTGGACTAGCACGAGATACGCAGTATTTT.